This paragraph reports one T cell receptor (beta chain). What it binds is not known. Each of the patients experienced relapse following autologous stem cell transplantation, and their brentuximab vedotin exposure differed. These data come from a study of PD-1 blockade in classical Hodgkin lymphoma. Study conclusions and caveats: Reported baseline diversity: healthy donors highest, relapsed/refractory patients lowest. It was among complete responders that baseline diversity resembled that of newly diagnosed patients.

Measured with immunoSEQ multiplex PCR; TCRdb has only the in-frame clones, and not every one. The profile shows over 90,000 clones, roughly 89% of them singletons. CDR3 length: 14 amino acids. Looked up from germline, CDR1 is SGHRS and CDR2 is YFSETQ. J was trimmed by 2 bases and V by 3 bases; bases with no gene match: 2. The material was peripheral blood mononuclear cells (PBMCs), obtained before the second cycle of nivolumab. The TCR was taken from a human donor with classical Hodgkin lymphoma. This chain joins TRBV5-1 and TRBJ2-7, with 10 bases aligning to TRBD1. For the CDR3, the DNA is TGCGCCAGCAGCTCGGGGACAGGGGCCTACGAGCAGTACTTC. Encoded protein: CASSSGTGAYEQYF.